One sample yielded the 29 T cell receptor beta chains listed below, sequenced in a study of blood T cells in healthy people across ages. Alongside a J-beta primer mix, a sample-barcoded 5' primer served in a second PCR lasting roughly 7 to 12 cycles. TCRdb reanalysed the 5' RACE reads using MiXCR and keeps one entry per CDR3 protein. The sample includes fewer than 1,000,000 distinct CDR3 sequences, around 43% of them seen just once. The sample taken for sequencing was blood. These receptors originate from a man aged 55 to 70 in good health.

CDR3: CASSYDVPTASPYEQYF. CDR3 coding DNA: TGTGCCAGCAGTTACGACGTTCCCACAGCCTCTCCCTACGAGCAGTACTTC. The gene calls are TRBV6-5 and TRBJ2-7; D call uncertain. CDR1 and CDR2 from the germline V gene are MNHEY and SVGAGI. The CDR3 is 17 residues long. V was cut by 2 bases and J by 2 bases, with 19 bases left in between.

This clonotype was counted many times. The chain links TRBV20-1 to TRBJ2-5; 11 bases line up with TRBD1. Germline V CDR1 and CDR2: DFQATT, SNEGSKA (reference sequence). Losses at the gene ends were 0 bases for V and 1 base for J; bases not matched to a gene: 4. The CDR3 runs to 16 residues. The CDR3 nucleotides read TGCAGTGCTAGAGATTGGGGACAGGGGGTCCAAGAGACCCAGTACTTC. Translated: CSARDWGQGVQETQYF.

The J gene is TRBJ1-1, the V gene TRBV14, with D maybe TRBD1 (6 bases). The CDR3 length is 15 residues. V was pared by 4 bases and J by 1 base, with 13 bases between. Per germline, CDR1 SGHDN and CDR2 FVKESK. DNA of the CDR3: TGTGCCAGCAGCCCCTGGGGGGGGGCGAACACTGAAGCTTTCTTT. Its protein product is CASSPWGGANTEAFF.

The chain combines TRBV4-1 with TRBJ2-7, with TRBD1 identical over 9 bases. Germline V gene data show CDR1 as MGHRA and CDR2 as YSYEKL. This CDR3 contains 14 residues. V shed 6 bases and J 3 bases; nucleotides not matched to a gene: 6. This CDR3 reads CASSRTGEGYEQYF. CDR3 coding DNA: TGCGCCAGCAGTCGGACAGGGGAAGGCTACGAGCAGTACTTC.

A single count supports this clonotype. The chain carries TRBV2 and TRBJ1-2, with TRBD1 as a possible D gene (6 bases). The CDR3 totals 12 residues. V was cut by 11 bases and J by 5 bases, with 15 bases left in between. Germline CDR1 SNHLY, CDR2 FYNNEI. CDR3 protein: CAGEGGEYGYTF. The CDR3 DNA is TGTGCCGGAGAGGGGGGGGAGTATGGCTACACCTTC.

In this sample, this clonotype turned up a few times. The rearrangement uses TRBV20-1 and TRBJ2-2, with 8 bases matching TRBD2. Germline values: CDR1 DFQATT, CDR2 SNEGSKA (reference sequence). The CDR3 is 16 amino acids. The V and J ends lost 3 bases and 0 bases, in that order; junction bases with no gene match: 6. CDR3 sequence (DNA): TGCAGTGCTAGCGGTAGCGGGACACCGAACACCGGGGAGCTGTTTTTT. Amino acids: CSASGSGTPNTGELFF.

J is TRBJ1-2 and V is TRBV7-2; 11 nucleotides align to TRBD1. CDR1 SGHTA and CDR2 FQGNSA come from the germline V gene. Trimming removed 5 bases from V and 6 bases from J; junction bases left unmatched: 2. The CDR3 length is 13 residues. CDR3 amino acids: CASSPGQGDGYTF. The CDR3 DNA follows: TGTGCCAGCAGCCCGGGACAGGGGGATGGCTACACCTTC.

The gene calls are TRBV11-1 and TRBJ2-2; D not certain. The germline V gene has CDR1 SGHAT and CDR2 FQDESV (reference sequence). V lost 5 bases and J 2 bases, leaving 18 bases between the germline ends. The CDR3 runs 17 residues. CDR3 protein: CASSQRLAALNTGELFF. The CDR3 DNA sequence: TGTGCCAGCAGCCAACGGCTGGCAGCCCTAAACACCGGGGAGCTGTTTTTT.

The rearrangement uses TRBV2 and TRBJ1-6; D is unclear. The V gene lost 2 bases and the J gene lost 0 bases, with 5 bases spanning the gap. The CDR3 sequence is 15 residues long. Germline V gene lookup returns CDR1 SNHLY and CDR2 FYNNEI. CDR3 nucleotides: TGTGCCAGCAGTGAAATGAGCTCCTATAATTCACCCCTCCACTTT. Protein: CASSEMSSYNSPLHF.

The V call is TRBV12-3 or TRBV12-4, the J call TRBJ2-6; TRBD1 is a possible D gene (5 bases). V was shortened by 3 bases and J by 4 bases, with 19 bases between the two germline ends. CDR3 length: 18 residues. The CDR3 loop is CASSFRGFRVAGANVLTF. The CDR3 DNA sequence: TGTGCCAGCAGTTTTCGTGGGTTCAGGGTTGCAGGGGCCAACGTCCTGACTTTC.

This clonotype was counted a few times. DNA for the CDR3: TGCAGCGTTGACCCACAGGGGCCTCAGTTCTTC. Protein product: CSVDPQGPQFF. V gene TRBV29-1 combines with J gene TRBJ2-1; 7 bases line up with TRBD1. This CDR3 region has 11 residues. The J segment lost 13 bases and the V segment lost 3 bases, leaving 6 bases of the junction unmatched. The germline gives CDR1 SQVTM, CDR2 ANQGSEA.

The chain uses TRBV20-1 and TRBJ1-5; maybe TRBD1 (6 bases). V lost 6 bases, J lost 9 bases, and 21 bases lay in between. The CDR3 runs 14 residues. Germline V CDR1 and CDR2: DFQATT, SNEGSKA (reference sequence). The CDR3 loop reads CSASSNRVSLPQHF. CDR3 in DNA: TGCAGTGCCAGCTCTAACAGGGTATCTCTGCCCCAGCATTTT.

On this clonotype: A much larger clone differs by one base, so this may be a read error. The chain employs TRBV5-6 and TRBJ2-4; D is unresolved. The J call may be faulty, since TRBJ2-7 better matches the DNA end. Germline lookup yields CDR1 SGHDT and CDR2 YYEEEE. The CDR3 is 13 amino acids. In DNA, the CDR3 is TGTGCCGGCAGCCATCGGACGACTTACGAGCAGTACTTC. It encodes CAGSHRTTYEQYF.

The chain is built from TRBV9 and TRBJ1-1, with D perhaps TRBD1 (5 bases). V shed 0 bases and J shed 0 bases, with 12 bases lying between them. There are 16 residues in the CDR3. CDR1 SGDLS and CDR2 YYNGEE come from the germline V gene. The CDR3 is CASSVVRGSLNTEAFF. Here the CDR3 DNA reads TGTGCCAGCAGCGTAGTACGGGGGAGTTTGAACACTGAAGCTTTCTTT. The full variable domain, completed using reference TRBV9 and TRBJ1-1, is DSGVTQTPKHLITATGQRVTLRCSPRSGDLSVYWYQQSLDQGLQFLIQYYNGEERAKGNILERFSAQQFPDLHSELNLSSLELGDSALYFCASSVVRGSLNTEAFFGQGTRLTVV.

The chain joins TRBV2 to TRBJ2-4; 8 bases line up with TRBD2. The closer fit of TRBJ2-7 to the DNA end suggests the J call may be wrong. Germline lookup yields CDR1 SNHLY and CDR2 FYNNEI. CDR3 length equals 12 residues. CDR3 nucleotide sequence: TGTGCCAGCAGGGTAGCGGGGCGCGAGCAGTACTTC. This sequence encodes CASRVAGREQYF.

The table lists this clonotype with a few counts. CDR3 sequence reads: CASSTRLAGHQETQYF. In DNA, the CDR3 is TGTGCCAGCAGCACGAGACTAGCGGGGCACCAAGAGACCCAGTACTTC. V is TRBV12-3 or TRBV12-4 and J is TRBJ2-5; 11 bases are a match to TRBD2. The CDR3 length is 16 residues. V trimming: 6 bases; J trimming: 0 bases; junction bases outside the gene matches: 6.

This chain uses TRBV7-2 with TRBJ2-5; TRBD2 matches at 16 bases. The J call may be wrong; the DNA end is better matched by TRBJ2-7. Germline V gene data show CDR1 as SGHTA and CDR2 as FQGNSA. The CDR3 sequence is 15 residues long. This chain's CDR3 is CASSGGLAGGREQYF. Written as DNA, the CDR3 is TGTGCCAGCAGCGGGGGACTAGCGGGGGGGCGCGAGCAGTACTTC.

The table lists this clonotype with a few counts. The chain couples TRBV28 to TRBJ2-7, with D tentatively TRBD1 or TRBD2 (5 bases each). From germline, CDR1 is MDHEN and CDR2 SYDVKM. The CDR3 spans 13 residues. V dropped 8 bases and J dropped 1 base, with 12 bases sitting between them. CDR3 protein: CASGSGASYEQYF. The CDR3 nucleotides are TGTGCCAGCGGATCCGGGGCGTCCTACGAGCAGTACTTC. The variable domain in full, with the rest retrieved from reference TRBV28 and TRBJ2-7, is DVKVTQSSRYLVKRTGEKVFLECVQDMDHENMFWYRQDPGLGLRLIYFSYDVKMKEKGDIPEGYSVSREKKERFSLILESASTNQTSMYLCASGSGASYEQYFGPGTRLTVT.

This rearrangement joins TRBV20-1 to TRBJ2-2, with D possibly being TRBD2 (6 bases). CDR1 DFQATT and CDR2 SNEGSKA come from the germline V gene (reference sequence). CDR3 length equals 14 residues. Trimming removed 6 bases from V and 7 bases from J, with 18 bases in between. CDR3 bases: TGCAGTGCGACCGCGGGATTTCGCGACGGGGAGCTGTTTTTT. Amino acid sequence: CSATAGFRDGELFF.

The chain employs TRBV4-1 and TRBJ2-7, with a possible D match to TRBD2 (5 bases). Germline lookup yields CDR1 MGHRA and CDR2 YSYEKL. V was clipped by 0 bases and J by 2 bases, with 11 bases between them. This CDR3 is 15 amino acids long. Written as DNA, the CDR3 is TGCGCCAGCAGCCAAGATGGTACGGAGGCCTACGAGCAGTACTTC. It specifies CASSQDGTEAYEQYF.

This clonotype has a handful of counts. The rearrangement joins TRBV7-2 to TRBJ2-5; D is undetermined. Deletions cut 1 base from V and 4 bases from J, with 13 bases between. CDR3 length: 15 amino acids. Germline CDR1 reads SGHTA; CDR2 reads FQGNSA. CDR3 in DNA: TGTGCCAGCAGCTTAGGAGGTCAGGCCCGAGAGACCCAGTACTTC. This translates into CASSLGGQARETQYF.

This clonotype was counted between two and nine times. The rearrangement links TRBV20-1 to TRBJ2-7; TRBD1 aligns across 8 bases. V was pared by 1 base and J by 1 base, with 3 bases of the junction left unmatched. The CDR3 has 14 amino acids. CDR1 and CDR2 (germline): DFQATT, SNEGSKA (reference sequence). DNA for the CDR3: TGCAGTGCTAGAGTAAGGACAGGGTCCTACGAGCAGTACTTC. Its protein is CSARVRTGSYEQYF.

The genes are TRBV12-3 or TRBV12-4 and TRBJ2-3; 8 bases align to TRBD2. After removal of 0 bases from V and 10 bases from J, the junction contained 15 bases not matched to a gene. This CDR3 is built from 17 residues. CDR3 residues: CASSLALSGGGPDAQYF. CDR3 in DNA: TGTGCCAGCAGTTTAGCGCTCTCGGGGGGGGGCCCCGATGCGCAGTATTTT.

The CDR3 here is CSATNTLMGRETQYF. In nucleotides, the CDR3 is TGCAGTGCTACCAATACCCTCATGGGCCGGGAGACCCAGTACTTC. The chain uses TRBV20-1 and TRBJ2-5; no definite D call. The CDR3 covers 15 residues. Germline loops: CDR1 DFQATT, CDR2 SNEGSKA (reference sequence). V lost 4 bases and J 5 bases, leaving 20 bases between the germline ends.

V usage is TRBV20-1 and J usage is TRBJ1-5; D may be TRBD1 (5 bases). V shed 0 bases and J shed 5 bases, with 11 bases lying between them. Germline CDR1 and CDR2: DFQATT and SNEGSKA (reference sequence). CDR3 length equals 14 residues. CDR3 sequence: CSARDRDPYQPQHF. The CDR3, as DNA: TGCAGTGCTAGAGACAGGGATCCCTATCAGCCCCAGCATTTT.

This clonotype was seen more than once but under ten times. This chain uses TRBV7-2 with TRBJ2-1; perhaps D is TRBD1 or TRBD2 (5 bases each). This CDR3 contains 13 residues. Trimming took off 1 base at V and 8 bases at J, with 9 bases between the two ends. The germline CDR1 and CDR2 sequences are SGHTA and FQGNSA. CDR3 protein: CASSLEGPYEQFF. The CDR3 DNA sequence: TGTGCCAGCAGCTTAGAGGGACCCTATGAGCAGTTCTTC. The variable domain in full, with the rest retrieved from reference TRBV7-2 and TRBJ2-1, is GAGVSQSPSNKVTEKGKDVELRCDPISGHTALYWYRQSLGQGLEFLIYFQGNSAPDKSGLPSDRFSAERTGGSVSTLTIQRTQQEDSAVYLCASSLEGPYEQFFGPGTRLTVL.

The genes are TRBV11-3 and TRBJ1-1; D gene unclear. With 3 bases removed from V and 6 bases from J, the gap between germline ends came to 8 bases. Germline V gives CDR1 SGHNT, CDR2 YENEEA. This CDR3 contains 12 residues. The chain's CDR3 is CASSLRRAEAFF. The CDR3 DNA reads TGTGCCAGCAGCTTGCGCCGGGCTGAAGCTTTCTTT.

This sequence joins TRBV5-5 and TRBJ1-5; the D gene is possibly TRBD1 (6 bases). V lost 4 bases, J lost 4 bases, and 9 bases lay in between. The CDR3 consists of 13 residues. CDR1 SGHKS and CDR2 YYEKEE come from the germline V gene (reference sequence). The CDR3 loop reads CASSTGTNQPQHF. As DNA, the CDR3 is TGTGCCAGCAGCACCGGGACAAATCAGCCCCAGCATTTT.

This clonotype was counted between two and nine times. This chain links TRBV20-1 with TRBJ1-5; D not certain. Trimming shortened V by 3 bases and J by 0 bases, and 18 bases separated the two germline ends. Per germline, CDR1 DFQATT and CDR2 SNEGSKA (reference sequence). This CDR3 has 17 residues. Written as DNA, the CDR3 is TGCAGTGCTAGGGCGGGTTTTGCCGGCTATAGCAATCAGCCCCAGCATTTT. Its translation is CSARAGFAGYSNQPQHF.